This TCR beta chain was documented in a study of shared clonotypes between healthy human individuals. The study, taken as a whole, reports: Enrolling few donors narrowed the genetic and exposure-history diversity that was represented. The naive CD4 repertoires of a handful of donors were compared, and roughly 5% of clonotypes were shared.

Naive-designated CD8 cells lacked CD45RO, were positively enriched for CCR7, and omitted terminally differentiated effector memory CD45RA+ cells. The germline V gene encodes CDR1 MNHEY and CDR2 SVGAGI. V gave up 6 bases and J gave up 0 bases; unmatched junction bases: 5. This CDR3 contains 15 residues. In regard to this clone: Its antigen is undetermined.

Replicate PCRs run on sorted subsets employed 200 to 250 ng DNA, some 33,000 T cell genomes. Assay used: immunoSEQ multiplex PCR; TCRdb lists only in-frame clones, some missing. Among about 2.1 million clones, just over 90% were seen once, and the ten largest hold approximately 1.6%. The V and J genes are TRBV6-5 and TRBJ1-1, with TRBD1 identical over 9 bases. This receptor was identified in a man aged 18 to 30 in good health. Some clones in this sample may be carry-over from other donors' samples. Sequenced sample: naive CD8+ T cells from PBMCs. In nucleotides, the CDR3 is TGTGCCAGCAGGCGGACAGGGGACATGAACACTGAAGCTTTCTTT. It is translated as CASRRTGDMNTEAFF.